This T cell receptor (beta chain) was captured by sequencing in a study of cytomegalovirus exposure and HLA in healthy donors (dated by TCRdb to 2016 to 2017). About the study as a whole: An earlier analysis of about 560 of the donors reported roughly 300 Gb of sequence data and 95 million to 120 million unique TCR beta sequences obtained from around 180 million T cells. Because of strong linkage in the cohort, roughly 5 DR-DQ haplotypes were treated as single units for association and clustering. High-throughput TCR immunosequencing, statistical association of individual TCRs with disease status, and machine learning were combined to predict cytomegalovirus infection status. All discovery cohort repertoires had been generated on a single sequencing platform. HLA typing covered class I and class II loci at four-digit resolution. A later genetic analysis used genome-wide SNP genotypes for about 65% of the 666 donors, treating that subset as a discovery cohort. Across some 400 genotyped donors of the cohort, an average of roughly 250,000 unique TCR beta nucleotide sequences per donor were sequenced, and roughly 18% of those sequences were non-productive. The genetic ancestry cluster associated with self-reported Caucasian donors included around four fifths of the 398 genotyped donors. The T cell repertoires of roughly 660 subjects were profiled by immunosequencing and related to cytomegalovirus serostatus. An early release covering roughly 580 HLA-typed donors comprised approximately 300 gigabases of sequencing data and tens of millions of unique TCR sequences. Alongside the repertoire data, information on donor age, sex, ethnicity and CMV serostatus was compiled. In an earlier analysis of about 590 of the donors, high-throughput TCR beta sequencing was used to judge whether each TCR beta V gene segment behaved as functional or pseudogenic. Rather than drawing on any new phenotypic data, the later analysis identified candidate immune exposures from TCR beta sequences and the way those sequences occurred across donors. Typing coverage differed by locus: A, B, C, DRB1 and DQB1 were typed in roughly 629-640 donors, DQA1 in about 510, DPA1 in 606, and DPB1 in 472. The study aimed to test whether signatures of past pathogen exposure could be identified by cataloging public T cell receptors. Besides the first cohort of roughly 660 subjects, a separate validation cohort made up of over 100 different subjects was used. A later analysis re-examined previously published TCR beta repertoires from roughly 650 donors and added high-resolution HLA genotyping to investigate patterns of TCR occurrence. Broad study findings and their caveats: Strong co-occurrence of HLA alleles, especially DR and DQ, made assigning TCR associations to individual alleles difficult. The authors suggested that the approach could potentially be generalized to other disease states and immunological phenotypes. A later genetic analysis reported fewer N-insertions in productive TCRs among donors in an Asian-associated ancestry cluster than the roughly 700-donor mean. In vitro tests confirmed that a few of the cytomegalovirus-associated TCR beta chains recognize cytomegalovirus antigens. Roughly uniform sequencing depth across donors was assumed in presence/absence analyses, although this assumption may not hold. V-gene and J-gene trimming of TCR beta chains was associated with a missense DCLRE1C variant in a later genetic analysis, and the association was replicated in an independent cohort. In a later analysis, the rate of TCR association differed among HLA loci, with DRB1 alleles having the most associated TCRs and HLA-C alleles having the fewest. A cluster of highly shared sequence variants was judged likely to be a technical artifact of the sequencing pipeline. In this cohort, only TCR beta chains were sequenced, and detectable features were limited by the absence of alpha or paired-chain data. Seventeen rarely observed V segments, including chromosome 9 orphons, were excluded from the earlier analysis of just under 600 of the donors because counts were too low. Correlated functional status among segregating V segments might be attributable to linkage disequilibrium, but an unknown experimental factor could not be ruled out. The classifier was reported to diagnose cytomegalovirus status with high specificity and sensitivity in both the original cohort and the validation cohort. Compared with equally common non-associated chains, HLA-associated TCR beta chains in a later analysis were more clonally expanded and had lower generation probabilities. A later analysis found that most CMV-associated TCR beta chains appeared HLA-restricted, with HLA associations seemingly driven largely by CMV exposure. While some public TCRs were present in many individuals, most TCR sequences turned up only very rarely across donors. A further reported finding was that TCR beta sequences accurately predicted the HLA-A and HLA-B alleles for most subjects in the first cohort. Because HLA typing was unavailable for some donors at each locus, only the typed subset was used in association tests. In a later analysis, some 17,000 TCR beta sequences were associated with specific HLA alleles at a false discovery rate of 0.05. The only immune exposure information available for the cohort was CMV serostatus. Several of the top co-occurrence clusters appeared to be linked to parvovirus B19, influenza, CMV and Epstein-Barr virus, according to a later analysis. The study listed around 160 TCR beta chains as associated with cytomegalovirus. Broadly in line with IMGT annotations, most TCR beta V segments showed up in productive rearrangements about 90% or about 30% of the time in an earlier analysis of 587 of the donors.

As regards this clone: Its antigen specificity is not known. Base-call qualities are not available, and no considerably larger clone is one nucleotide away.

In total, over 600 healthy bone marrow donors made up the cohort. All cohort members were sampled while nominally healthy, although unrecorded immune exposures were likely present. The donor tested CMV seropositive, placing the donor among the 250 to 300 seropositive members of the cohort. Every donor gave a peripheral blood sample, and the peripheral blood mononuclear cells from that sample were used for TCR beta sequencing. The Qiagen DNeasy Blood Extraction Kit was used to extract genomic DNA from the blood cell samples. Libraries came from the immunoSEQ multiplex PCR assay. The multiplex PCR relied on a mix of 60 forward primers for TCR Vbeta segments and 13 reverse primers for TCR Jbeta segments. A multiplex PCR assay on genomic DNA amplified the CDR3 region of rearranged TCR beta genes. The amplified TCR beta libraries were sequenced on the Illumina HiSeq System as 87-base-pair reads. The study's own analysis went as follows. Across the 500 to 750 repertoires, a later analysis counted some 80 million unique TCR beta chains, about 10 million of which were shared by at least two donors. Raw reads were error-corrected and collapsed into unique sequences with a nearest-neighbor algorithm that merged closely related sequences to remove PCR and sequencing errors. To assign V, D and J gene segments, CDR3 sequences were aligned to IMGT reference sequences. For a sequence to be retained, at least a six-nucleotide match to both a V gene segment and a J gene segment was required. Rearrangements were called productive when the CDR3 lacked stop codons and stayed in frame with V and J; all others were non-productive. Following IMGT convention, CDR3 was defined as the stretch from the second conserved V-encoded cysteine to the conserved J-encoded phenylalanine. The earlier analysis of around 640 of the donors excluded sequences that lacked an unambiguous match to a single V gene segment. An earlier analysis of fewer than 750 of the donors called V segments functional above 56.7% productive rearrangements and segregating when the between-donor standard deviation exceeded 5%. To diagnose cytomegalovirus status from the catalog of TCR beta chain sequences, a statistical classification framework was built. In a later analysis, V and J genes were assigned by comparing TCR nucleotide sequences against IMGT/GENE-DB human TR gene sequences. In a later analysis, CDR3 sequences and most-parsimonious VDJ recombination scenarios were assigned using the TCRdist pipeline. In a later analysis, each TCR beta chain was defined by its CDR3 amino acid sequence together with its V-gene family, and reads lacking a unique V-gene family were excluded. In a later analysis, around 650 highly shared, low-generation-probability nucleotide sequences were removed to address suspected cross-contamination and a sequencing artifact. In a later analysis, a clonal expansion index was calculated for each public chain from normalized within-repertoire ranks of inferred template counts. In a later analysis, generation probabilities were computed with a VDJ recombination model fitted to out-of-frame rearrangements, and the resulting probabilities were checked against IGoR. In a later analysis, hypergeometric tests were used to score TCR-TCR, TCR-HLA and TCR-CMV co-occurrence, with a repertoire-size bias correction applied to TCR pairs. False discovery rates were estimated in a later analysis by permuting HLA or CMV assignments 20 times. In a later analysis, co-occurring TCRs were grouped with DBSCAN, and TCRdist sequence similarity was added when clustering was performed within HLA-allele-positive subsets. Co-occurrence clustering excluded repertoires with fewer than 30,000 or more than 120,000 public chains, plus five with anomalous nucleotide sharing. TCRdb obtained this table from immuneACCESS and retained in-frame rearrangements with V and J assigned. These tables miss some clones; where compared with another copy, unresolved V genes account for less than half of the shortfall, and the remainder is unexplained. The D gene and trimming were derived from the DNA, and the V and J assignments and clone size from that table. The sample profile shows about 110,000 clones; 76% of them were found once. The top ten clones comprise 7.5% to 9% of the sample.

The sequenced sample was PBMCs. The TCR comes from a middle-aged man in good health and CMV-seropositive.

The CDR3 corresponds to CASRSLSSGNTIYF. The DNA sequence reads TGTGCCAGCAGATCTCTCTCCTCTGGAAACACCATATATTTT. The chain employs TRBV6-1 and TRBJ1-3, with no confident D gene call. From cysteine to phenylalanine, the CDR3 is 14 amino acids long. Just the 42-base CDR3 DNA is kept, in frame starting at base 1. The germline V gene specifies MNHNS as CDR1 and SASEGT as CDR2. A distance of 9 bases separates the germline ends of V and J, which lose 6 bases and 0 bases respectively.